The 22 T cell receptor beta chains reported below all come from one sample, sequenced in a study of identical twins. From the 5' RACE reads, TCRdb called clonotypes with MiXCR, one entry per CDR3 protein. The sample carries hundreds of thousands of distinct CDR3 sequences, 20% to 25% recorded once. These same data were also listed under a study on yellow fever vaccine responses in identical twins.

Sequencing was carried out using CD4+ T cells sorted from blood. The receptors stem from a woman between 18 and 29 years old in good health.

This rearrangement joins TRBV20-1 to TRBJ2-7; D is perhaps TRBD1 (5 bases). The V gene lost 2 bases and the J gene lost 2 bases, with 10 bases spanning the gap. This CDR3 contains 13 residues. Germline V gene lookup returns CDR1 DFQATT and CDR2 SNEGSKA (reference sequence). Written as DNA, the CDR3 is TGCAGTGCTAGAAGGGGAAAGGCCTACGAGCAGTACGTC. This translates into CSARRGKAYEQYV.

This clonotype was observed a few times. This CDR3 is CASSLPGPYTQYF. Here the CDR3 DNA reads TGTGCCAGCAGCTTACCGGGCCCGTATACGCAGTATTTT. The chain has TRBV7-9 and TRBJ2-3; D gene uncertain. Trimming took 2 bases from V and 7 from J, leaving 10 bases between them. The CDR3 sequence is 13 residues long. Germline CDR1 is SEHNR and CDR2 is FQNEAQ (reference sequence).

This clonotype has at least ten counts. The V and J genes are TRBV12-3 or TRBV12-4 and TRBJ2-1; tentatively, D is TRBD1 (5 bases). This CDR3 region has 17 residues. Trimming shortened V by 5 bases and J by 0 bases, and 17 bases separated the two germline ends. The CDR3 DNA reads TGTGCCAGCAGTCCTCTTGGTGGGGCTAGCTCCTACAATGAGCAGTTCTTC. Amino acids: CASSPLGGASSYNEQFF.

V gene TRBV20-1 combines with J gene TRBJ1-5; unclear D gene. The CDR3 consists of 14 residues. V was clipped by 5 bases and J by 4 bases, with 15 bases between them. Germline V gene sequence: CDR1 DFQATT, CDR2 SNEGSKA (reference sequence). The CDR3 DNA follows: TGCAGTGCTCCGCGGGGTGGAGAAAATCAGCCCCAGCATTTT. Translating it yields CSAPRGGENQPQHF.

V usage is TRBV7-2 and J usage is TRBJ2-7; 8 bases are shared with TRBD1. CDR1 SGHTA and CDR2 FQGNSA come from the germline V gene. Unmatched junction bases numbered 6, after V lost 1 base and J lost 4 bases. The CDR3 spans 15 residues. The CDR3 loop is CASSLVRTGRYEQYF. CDR3 DNA: TGTGCCAGCAGCTTAGTCCGGACAGGGAGATACGAGCAGTACTTC. The full variable domain, rest sourced from reference TRBV7-2 and TRBJ2-7, is GAGVSQSPSNKVTEKGKDVELRCDPISGHTALYWYRQSLGQGLEFLIYFQGNSAPDKSGLPSDRFSAERTGGSVSTLTIQRTQQEDSAVYLCASSLVRTGRYEQYFGPGTRLTVT.

J is TRBJ2-5 and V is TRBV20-1, with 8 positions matching TRBD1. From germline, CDR1 is DFQATT and CDR2 SNEGSKA (reference sequence). The CDR3 has 13 residues. The J segment lost 6 bases and the V segment lost 6 bases, leaving 9 bases of the junction unmatched. CDR3 loop: CSASRDRRKTQYF. The CDR3, as DNA: TGCAGTGCAAGCCGGGACAGGCGGAAGACCCAGTACTTC.

The rearrangement joins TRBV12-5 to TRBJ2-1, with D maybe TRBD2 (6 bases). Germline CDR1 and CDR2: LGHNT and FRNRAP. V dropped 5 bases and J dropped 0 bases, with 17 bases sitting between them. There are 17 residues in the CDR3. Here the CDR3 reads CASGPRAKDYSYNEQFF. The CDR3 DNA is TGTGCTAGTGGTCCGAGGGCCAAGGACTACTCCTACAATGAGCAGTTCTTC.

This clonotype was counted a few times. The rearrangement uses TRBV9 and TRBJ1-1; D not resolved. Germline V gene lookup returns CDR1 SGDLS and CDR2 YYNGEE. The ends were cut back, 0 bases at V and 5 bases at J, with 14 bases in the middle. The CDR3 length is 15 residues. In DNA, the CDR3 is TGTGCCAGCAGCGTAGCTGGAGCACTGGGGACTGAAGCTTTCTTT. Translating it yields CASSVAGALGTEAFF.

Only a few counts were recorded for this clonotype. The rearrangement links TRBV5-5 to TRBJ2-1; tentative D call: TRBD2 (6 bases). The CDR3 loop spans 14 amino acids. Germline values: CDR1 SGHKS, CDR2 YYEKEE (reference sequence). Deletions cut 7 bases from V and 9 bases from J, with 20 bases between. Here the CDR3 DNA reads TGTGCCAGCGGCAACTCCGGGAGTATGGGTGAGCAGTTCTTC. Amino acid sequence: CASGNSGSMGEQFF.

This clonotype was seen repeatedly, ten times or more. The CDR3 nucleotides read TGTGCCAGCAGCTTAAGCGGGACCTCCTACAATGAGCAGTTCTTC. It codes for CASSLSGTSYNEQFF. The rearrangement joins TRBV7-2 to TRBJ2-1, with TRBD2 identical over 7 bases. V gave up 2 bases and J gave up 0 bases; unmatched junction bases: 1. Per germline, CDR1 SGHTA and CDR2 FQGNSA. This CDR3 is 15 amino acids long.

This clonotype was seen a few times. The V call is TRBV24-1, the J call TRBJ2-1, with D maybe TRBD1 (6 bases). Trimming cost V 4 bases and J 8 bases, with 17 bases left between them. CDR1 and CDR2 (germline): KGHDR, SFDVKD. This CDR3 region has 15 residues. The CDR3, as DNA: TGTGCCACCAGTGACCGAGCACAGGGATTCGATGAGCAGTTCTTC. Protein product: CATSDRAQGFDEQFF.

The rearrangement joins TRBV6-1 to TRBJ2-5; TRBD2 matches at 9 bases. The germline V gene encodes CDR1 MNHNS and CDR2 SASEGT. This CDR3 spans 16 amino acids. Losses at the gene ends were 6 bases for V and 0 bases for J; bases not matched to a gene: 8. For the CDR3, the DNA is TGTGCCAGCAGGCTCCTAGCGGGGAGCTACCAAGAGACCCAGTACTTC. Residues: CASRLLAGSYQETQYF.

V gene TRBV10-3 combines with J gene TRBJ1-5, with unresolved D. Germline CDR1 reads ENHRY; CDR2 reads SYGVKD. The V gene lost 6 bases and the J gene lost 1 base, with 13 bases spanning the gap. The CDR3 is made up of 15 amino acids. The CDR3 loop reads CAISPEAGSNQPQHF. Written as DNA, the CDR3 is TGTGCCATCAGCCCGGAAGCCGGAAGCAATCAGCCCCAGCATTTT.

There are a few counts of this clonotype. The chain recombines TRBV15 with TRBJ2-1, with TRBD1 identical over 7 bases. Per germline, CDR1 LNHNV and CDR2 YYDKDF (reference sequence). V trimming: 8 bases; J trimming: 7 bases; junction bases outside the gene matches: 8. This CDR3 is built from 13 residues. The CDR3 protein is CATAGTVTNEQFF. CDR3 nucleotides: TGTGCCACCGCCGGGACAGTTACTAATGAGCAGTTCTTC.

This clonotype was observed a handful of times. The chain joins TRBV6-1 to TRBJ2-1, with 15 bases fitting TRBD2. V was pared by 6 bases and J by 1 base, with 4 bases of the junction left unmatched. There are 17 residues in the CDR3. Germline CDR1 reads MNHNS; CDR2 reads SASEGT. Written as DNA, the CDR3 is TGTGCCAGCAGAAGGGGGACTAGCGGGGGGTCCTACAATGAGCAGTTCTTC. This translates into CASRRGTSGGSYNEQFF.

V usage is TRBV5-1 and J usage is TRBJ2-2, with D possibly matching TRBD1 (5 bases). The germline V gene has CDR1 SGHRS and CDR2 YFSETQ. With 4 bases removed from V and 0 bases from J, the gap between germline ends came to 10 bases. The CDR3 has 15 amino acids. CDR3 sequence reads: CASSQPTANTGELFF. Here the CDR3 DNA reads TGCGCCAGCAGCCAACCGACAGCGAACACCGGGGAGCTGTTTTTT.

The chain recombines TRBV24-1 with TRBJ2-3, with TRBD2 identical over 8 bases. V lost 5 bases and J lost 3; bases outside the gene matches: 6. Germline V gene data show CDR1 as KGHDR and CDR2 as SFDVKD. CDR3 size: 15 residues. The CDR3 spells CATSGSGLGTDTQYF. CDR3 bases: TGTGCCACCAGTGGATCGGGACTAGGAACAGATACGCAGTATTTT.

The chain employs TRBV4-1 and TRBJ1-1; the D is unclear. CDR3 length: 16 amino acids. The germline V and J ends were trimmed by 0 bases and 2 bases, with 13 bases remaining between them. In germline, CDR1 is MGHRA, CDR2 YSYEKL. The CDR3 region is CASSQEAWQANTEAFF. The CDR3 region has the DNA TGCGCCAGCAGCCAAGAGGCTTGGCAGGCAAACACTGAAGCTTTCTTT.

V is TRBV20-1 and J is TRBJ2-7; 10 bases line up with TRBD2. This CDR3 has 17 residues. Germline CDR1 reads DFQATT; CDR2 reads SNEGSKA (reference sequence). Germline trimming cut 1 base from V and 0 bases from J; bases unmatched to any gene: 9. Here the CDR3 DNA reads TGCAGTGCTAGAGTGCGCCCGGGACTAGCGTTCTCCTACGAGCAGTACTTC. It specifies CSARVRPGLAFSYEQYF.

The genes are TRBV7-3 and TRBJ2-3; possibly TRBD1 or TRBD2 for D (5 bases each). Per the germline V gene, CDR1 is SGHTA and CDR2 is FQGTGA. The ends were cut back, 1 base at V and 5 bases at J, with 16 bases in the middle. The CDR3 sequence is 16 residues long. CDR3 sequence (DNA): TGTGCCAGCAGCTTAAACCCCAAGGGACCTCGAGATACGCAGTATTTT. Its protein product is CASSLNPKGPRDTQYF.

This clonotype was counted a few times. The chain links TRBV3-1 to TRBJ2-3, with a possible D match to TRBD2 (6 bases). V was trimmed by 6 bases and J by 6 bases, leaving 13 bases between them. Looked up from germline, CDR1 is LGHDT and CDR2 is YNNKEL (reference sequence). The CDR3 covers 13 residues. CDR3 nucleotides: TGTGCCAGCAGGGGGAGGTGGGGGGATACGCAGTATTTT. This translates into CASRGRWGDTQYF.

The rearrangement uses TRBV4-1 and TRBJ1-4; D unclear. CDR1 is MGHRA, CDR2 YSYEKL, per germline. This CDR3 is 13 amino acids long. Trimming pared 3 bases from V and 8 bases from J, leaving 10 bases between. The CDR3 sequence: CASSQVPNEKLFF. The DNA of the CDR3 is TGCGCCAGCAGCCAGGTCCCGAACGAAAAACTGTTTTTT.